One and the same sample provided the 31 T cell receptor beta chains below, sequenced in a study of blood T cell repertoires in COVID-19. Produced via immunoSEQ multiplex PCR; TCRdb's table is partial and in-frame only. Altogether around 100,000 clones are present, approximately 86% being singletons, with the ten largest covering about 1.7%. The sample consisted of peripheral blood. These receptor sequences come from an elderly man with acute or convalescent COVID-19.

In nucleotides, the CDR3 is TGTGCCAGCAGCTTGAGTCAGGGGGGATTGGAGAATTCACCCCTCCACTTT. It yields the protein CASSLSQGGLENSPLHF. The V gene is TRBV5-5, the J gene TRBJ1-6; 7 bases match TRBD1. Germline CDR1 reads SGHKS; CDR2 reads YYEKEE (reference sequence). The CDR3 extends over 17 amino acids. Losses at the gene ends were 1 base for V and 7 bases for J; bases not matched to a gene: 11. The full variable domain, completed using reference TRBV5-5 and TRBJ1-6, is DAGVTQSPTHLIKTRGQQVTLRCSPISGHKSVSWYQQVLGQGPQFIFQYYEKEERGRGNFPDRFSARQFPNYSSELNVNALLLGDSALYLCASSLSQGGLENSPLHFGNGTRLTVT.

The chain uses TRBV12-3 or TRBV12-4 and TRBJ2-7; possibly TRBD2 for D (6 bases). The CDR3 consists of 13 residues. V dropped 5 bases and J dropped 5 bases, with 13 bases sitting between them. CDR3 sequence: CASSIREANEQYF. As DNA, the CDR3 is TGTGCCAGCAGTATAAGGGAGGCGAACGAGCAGTACTTC.

This clone has a handful of counts. This rearrangement joins TRBV19 to TRBJ2-1, with D maybe TRBD2 (6 bases). The CDR3 runs 15 residues. Trimming left V 3 bases short and J 10 bases short, with 19 bases between. Germline V gene data show CDR1 as LNHDA and CDR2 as SQIVND (reference sequence). The CDR3 sequence: CASSIGGIGAGEQFF. The CDR3 coding sequence is TGTGCCAGTAGTATTGGGGGGATAGGGGCAGGAGAGCAGTTCTTC.

This sequence joins TRBV6-2 or TRBV6-3 and TRBJ2-7; TRBD2 matches at 12 bases. CDR3 length: 15 residues. Germline CDR1 is MNHEY and CDR2 is SVGEGT. V dropped 6 bases and J dropped 6; count of bases not matched to a gene: 9. CDR3 sequence: CASSRILAGGIEQYF. CDR3 DNA sequence: TGTGCCAGCAGCAGAATTCTAGCGGGAGGGATCGAGCAGTACTTC.

The chain is built from TRBV7-9 and TRBJ2-7; maybe TRBD2 (6 bases). The CDR3 is 14 amino acids. In germline, CDR1 is SEHNR, CDR2 FQNEAQ (reference sequence). Trimming left V 5 bases short and J 0 bases short, with 11 bases between. CDR3 DNA sequence: TGTGCCAGCAGCGGGACTGCTAGCTCCTACGAGCAGTACTTC. This translates into CASSGTASSYEQYF.

In this sample, this clone turned up many times. The chain couples TRBV28 to TRBJ1-5; the match to TRBD1 covers 7 bases. Germline CDR1 is MDHEN and CDR2 is SYDVKM. This CDR3 has 16 amino acids. The V gene end was trimmed by 2 bases and the J gene end by 0 bases; junction bases not matched to a gene: 4. The CDR3 loop reads CASSLTGVYSNQPQHF. DNA for the CDR3: TGTGCCAGCAGTTTAACAGGGGTTTATAGCAATCAGCCCCAGCATTTT.

The V and J genes are TRBV9 and TRBJ2-1; 13 bases are a match to TRBD2. The CDR3 runs to 15 residues. CDR1 and CDR2 (germline): SGDLS, YYNGEE. V trimming: 3 bases; J trimming: 6 bases; junction bases outside the gene matches: 3. The CDR3 coding sequence is TGTGCCAGCAGCGCCGGACTAGCGGGAGCCAATGAGCAGTTCTTC. Its protein is CASSAGLAGANEQFF.

J is TRBJ2-1 and V is TRBV5-1, with 8 bases matching TRBD1. This CDR3 is 15 amino acids long. V dropped 0 bases and J dropped 5; count of bases not matched to a gene: 4. Germline V lookup: CDR1 SGHRS, CDR2 YFSETQ. CDR3 region: CASSLGQGFHNEQFF. CDR3 coding DNA: TGCGCCAGCAGCTTGGGACAGGGGTTCCACAATGAGCAGTTCTTC.

This clone was found once. CDR3: CASCSGGAGGGYEQYF. CDR3 sequence (DNA): TGTGCCAGCTGTAGCGGGGGGGCGGGAGGAGGTTACGAGCAGTACTTC. The chain uses TRBV7-2 and TRBJ2-7; 11 nucleotides line up with TRBD2. This CDR3 is 16 amino acids long. The V gene end was trimmed by 8 bases and the J gene end by 4 bases; junction bases not matched to a gene: 13. Germline V CDR1 and CDR2: SGHTA, FQGNSA.

The chain carries TRBV19 and TRBJ2-1; TRBD2 aligns across 9 bases. Germline values: CDR1 LNHDA, CDR2 SQIVND (reference sequence). This CDR3 comprises 20 residues. The V gene end was trimmed by 10 bases and the J gene end by 0 bases; junction bases not matched to a gene: 22. The CDR3 here is CAIGTGPPGLAASSYNEQFF. The CDR3 nucleotides read TGTGCCATCGGGACCGGACCGCCGGGACTAGCTGCCAGCTCCTACAATGAGCAGTTCTTC.

The chain uses TRBV19 and TRBJ1-5, with D unresolved. The CDR3 has 15 residues. Germline V lookup: CDR1 LNHDA, CDR2 SQIVND (reference sequence). The V and J ends lost 3 bases and 0 bases respectively, with 9 bases between them. The CDR3 coding sequence is TGTGCCAGTAGTATTATACCGGTTAGCAATCAGCCCCAGCATTTT. It yields the protein CASSIIPVSNQPQHF.

J is TRBJ2-2 and V is TRBV11-2; D uncertain. This CDR3 contains 15 residues. The germline CDR1 and CDR2 sequences are SGHAT and FQNNGV. The V end was cut by 5 bases, the J end by 6 bases, with 16 bases between. CDR3 protein: CASSPLPAPAGELFF. In DNA, the CDR3 is TGTGCCAGCAGCCCCCTCCCCGCCCCGGCCGGGGAGCTGTTTTTT.

V and J are TRBV5-4 and TRBJ2-5, with 9 bases fitting TRBD1. CDR3 length equals 14 residues. V lost 3 bases to trimming and J lost 5 bases; unmatched junction nucleotides: 5. The germline CDR1 and CDR2 sequences are SGHNT and YYREEE (reference sequence). DNA for the CDR3: TGTGCCAGCAGCTGGGACAGGGTGGGCGAGACCCAGTACTTC. It encodes CASSWDRVGETQYF.

The chain is built from TRBV19 and TRBJ1-5, with D possibly being TRBD1 (5 bases). V dropped 8 bases and J dropped 3 bases, with 23 bases sitting between them. CDR3 length equals 17 residues. Germline V gene sequence: CDR1 LNHDA, CDR2 SQIVND (reference sequence). CDR3 in DNA: TGTGCCAGTCGGAGCTGGCGTGGGGGGGATGACAATCAGCCCCAGCATTTT. This codes for CASRSWRGGDDNQPQHF.

J is TRBJ2-3 and V is TRBV2; D gene unclear. The V gene lost 0 bases and the J gene lost 0 bases, with 7 bases spanning the gap. The CDR3 loop spans 15 amino acids. The V gene's germline CDR1 is SNHLY and CDR2 FYNNEI. Here the CDR3 DNA reads TGTGCCAGCAGTGAAGCCAGACAAAGCACAGATACGCAGTATTTT. Its protein is CASSEARQSTDTQYF.

The chain is built from TRBV4-1 and TRBJ2-1; 8 nucleotides line up with TRBD2. CDR3 length: 18 amino acids. The germline gives CDR1 MGHRA, CDR2 YSYEKL. J gave up 4 bases and V 6 bases, and 17 bases lay outside the gene matches. The CDR3 nucleotides are TGCGCCAGCAGACCCCTTGGTGGCGGCCGGGGGGGATACAATGAGCAGTTCTTC. This encodes CASRPLGGGRGGYNEQFF.

This clone has only a few counts. V usage is TRBV9 and J usage is TRBJ2-5; 8 bases are a match to TRBD1. After removal of 4 bases from V and 3 bases from J, the junction contained 8 bases not matched to a gene. Per germline, CDR1 SGDLS and CDR2 YYNGEE. The CDR3 consists of 15 residues. The CDR3: CASSLSTGGKETQYF. CDR3 sequence (DNA): TGTGCCAGCAGCCTCTCTACAGGGGGGAAAGAGACCCAGTACTTC.

The V gene is TRBV25-1, the J gene TRBJ2-5, with TRBD2 matching over 7 bases. From germline, CDR1 is MGHDK and CDR2 SYGVNS. V lost 4 bases to trimming and J lost 2 bases; unmatched junction nucleotides: 1. The CDR3 has 13 residues. Written as DNA, the CDR3 is TGTGCCAGCAGTGTTAGCGGGCAAGAGACCCAGTACTTC. It yields the protein CASSVSGQETQYF.

The chain employs TRBV28 and TRBJ1-2, with 9 bases identical to TRBD1. Per the germline V gene, CDR1 is MDHEN and CDR2 is SYDVKM. With V trimmed by 7 bases and J by 8 bases, 11 bases remained unmatched. The CDR3 contains 14 residues. CDR3 coding DNA: TGTGCCAGCAAGACCCGGACAGGGGTGGACGGCTACACCTTC. This sequence encodes CASKTRTGVDGYTF.

Concerning this clone: Since no conserved phenylalanine or tryptophan closes the CDR3, a read error is the likely cause. No DNA is shown, since the ends of the CDR3 on it are uncertain; the CDR3 is the one TCRdb lists. The chain recombines TRBV9 with TRBJ1-2; no DNA check was done on the table's D call, TRBD1. The length of the CDR3 is 13 amino acids, counting both ends. The germline V gene encodes CDR1 SGDLS and CDR2 YYNGEE. CDR3 region: CASSRPRTGRYPP.

The V call is TRBV4-3, the J call TRBJ2-5; 9 bases match TRBD2. The CDR3 sequence is 17 residues long. Germline loops: CDR1 LGHNA, CDR2 YSLEER. Losses at the gene ends were 0 bases for V and 1 base for J; bases not matched to a gene: 6. CDR3 region: CASSQELPAGGQETQYF. In DNA form, the CDR3 reads TGCGCCAGCAGCCAAGAGCTCCCAGCGGGAGGCCAAGAGACCCAGTACTTC.

This clone was picked up one time. The chain has TRBV11-2 and TRBJ2-5; 13 bases are a match to TRBD2. From germline, CDR1 is SGHAT and CDR2 FQNNGV. Trimming removed 0 bases from V and 7 bases from J; junction bases left unmatched: 17. The CDR3 extends over 20 amino acids. The CDR3 nucleotides read TGTGCCAGCAGCTTAGATAGGACTAGCGGGAGAGGAGCCTACCGGGGGACCCAGTACTTC. Encoded protein: CASSLDRTSGRGAYRGTQYF. Full variable domain (rest looked up from reference TRBV11-2 and TRBJ2-5): EAGVAQSPRYKIIEKRQSVAFWCNPISGHATLYWYQQILGQGPKLLIQFQNNGVVDDSQLPKDRFSAERLKGVDSTLKIQPAKLEDSAVYLCASSLDRTSGRGAYRGTQYFGPGTRLLVL.

The gene calls are TRBV5-1 and TRBJ1-3, with 7 bases identical to TRBD1. Germline V gene lookup returns CDR1 SGHRS and CDR2 YFSETQ. The CDR3 spans 17 residues. With V trimmed by 3 bases and J by 3 bases, 12 bases remained unmatched. In DNA form, the CDR3 reads TGCGCCAGCAGCTGGACCGGGACAGCGAGGGGTGGAAACACCATATATTTT. Protein product: CASSWTGTARGGNTIYF.

The chain links TRBV11-2 to TRBJ2-2; 8 nucleotides line up with TRBD1. The CDR3 is 16 residues long. Trimming cost V 5 bases and J 0 bases; bases outside gene matches: 5. Germline assignment: CDR1 SGHAT and CDR2 FQNNGV. Here the CDR3 DNA reads TGTGCCAGCAGCACGTACAGGGGGACGAACACCGGGGAGCTGTTTTTT. This sequence encodes CASSTYRGTNTGELFF.

This clone was recorded a few times. The same CDR3 arises from other DNA sequences in this sample as well. This chain links TRBV7-9 with TRBJ2-5, with a tentative D call TRBD1 (6 bases). The CDR3 runs 13 residues. V was cut by 0 bases and J by 4 bases, with 6 bases left in between. Germline values: CDR1 SEHNR, CDR2 FQNEAQ (reference sequence). CDR3 bases: TGTGCCAGCAGCTTAGCAGGGGGAGAGACCCAGTACTTC. It encodes CASSLAGGETQYF.

This chain uses TRBV20-1 with TRBJ1-2; no clear D gene. Germline V lookup: CDR1 DFQATT, CDR2 SNEGSKA (reference sequence). The CDR3 spans 10 residues. V dropped 6 bases and J dropped 7 bases, with 9 bases sitting between them. The CDR3 protein is CSAPISGYTF. CDR3 bases: TGCAGTGCCCCCATTAGTGGCTACACCTTC.

There are a few counts of this clone. This rearrangement joins TRBV6-6 to TRBJ2-3; D may be TRBD2 (5 bases). CDR1 is MNHNY and CDR2 is SVGAGI in the germline V gene (reference sequence). Trimming took off 7 bases at V and 0 bases at J, with 17 bases between the two ends. This CDR3 has 16 residues. The CDR3 DNA reads TGTGCCAGCACCCCGATGGGTCGGACTAGCACAGATACGCAGTATTTT. This encodes CASTPMGRTSTDTQYF.

Only one count was recorded for this clone. This chain joins TRBV7-3 and TRBJ1-5; maybe TRBD1 (6 bases). CDR1 and CDR2 from the germline V gene are SGHTA and FQGTGA. This CDR3 region has 17 residues. Trimming took 4 bases from V and 0 from J, leaving 16 bases between them. This CDR3 reads CASSSGHRDLSNQPQHF. The CDR3 region has the DNA TGTGCCAGCAGCTCAGGCCACAGGGACCTTAGCAATCAGCCCCAGCATTTT.

The table lists this clone with a few counts. This chain joins TRBV7-3 and TRBJ2-3; 9 nucleotides line up with TRBD2. The CDR3 totals 14 residues. The junction had 4 bases not matched to a gene; V was cut back by 5 bases and J by 4 bases. Germline V gene data show CDR1 as SGHTA and CDR2 as FQGTGA. The CDR3 sequence is CASSPGLASDTQYF. CDR3 coding DNA: TGTGCCAGCAGCCCGGGACTAGCATCAGATACGCAGTATTTT.

The chain combines TRBV6-5 with TRBJ2-7, with D possibly being TRBD2 (6 bases). V shed 7 bases and J shed 1 base, with 17 bases lying between them. Germline-derived CDR1 and CDR2 are MNHEY and SVGAGI. The CDR3 runs to 15 residues. The CDR3 DNA reads TGTGCCAGCACGGCGTCAGCGGGTGGATCCTACGAGCAGTACTTC. It specifies CASTASAGGSYEQYF.

The rearrangement joins TRBV28 to TRBJ1-2; TRBD1 is a possible D gene (5 bases). The V end lost 5 bases, the J end lost 6 bases, and 13 bases lay between the germline ends. There are 13 residues in the CDR3. Looked up from germline, CDR1 is MDHEN and CDR2 is SYDVKM. CDR3 amino acids: CASSRAGGDGYTF. For the CDR3, the DNA is TGTGCCAGCAGTCGGGCAGGAGGGGATGGCTACACCTTC.